These 11 T cell receptor beta chains were sequenced from one sample in a study of technical replicates of blood from a handful of donors. The method was immunoSEQ multiplex PCR; TCRdb's version includes in-frame clones alone and lacks a portion of them. Among some 94,000 clones listed, less than 95% were seen once. The sample was T cells isolated from PBMCs. Receptors originate from a human donor in good health.

The sample holds a few counts of this clone. As DNA, the CDR3 is TGTGCCAGCAGTGAATATGGAGGGATCGGAGAAGCTTTCTTT. It translates to CASSEYGGIGEAFF. The rearrangement links TRBV25-1 to TRBJ1-1; D gene unclear. The ends were cut back, 0 bases at V and 8 bases at J, with 13 bases in the middle. Germline V gene lookup returns CDR1 MGHDK and CDR2 SYGVNS. The CDR3 is 14 residues long.

This chain links TRBV11-3 with TRBJ2-1; 15 bases are a match to TRBD2. The length of the CDR3 is 14 residues. Germline CDR1 SGHNT, CDR2 YENEEA. Trimming at V came to 3 bases and at J to 9 bases, leaving 0 bases not matched to a gene. The CDR3 region is CASSLGLAGGEQFF. The DNA of the CDR3 is TGTGCCAGCAGCTTGGGACTAGCGGGAGGTGAGCAGTTCTTC.

The rearrangement uses TRBV4-3 and TRBJ2-5; possibly TRBD1 for D (5 bases). The CDR3 loop spans 14 amino acids. Germline V gene sequence: CDR1 LGHNA, CDR2 YSLEER. V was clipped by 4 bases and J by 5 bases, with 14 bases between them. The CDR3 sequence: CASSREVGVETQYF. The CDR3, as DNA: TGCGCCAGCAGCCGAGAAGTAGGGGTGGAGACCCAGTACTTC.

This clone appeared a single time. J is TRBJ2-3 and V is TRBV5-1; 12 positions agree with TRBD2. CDR1 SGHRS and CDR2 YFSETQ come from the germline V gene. The CDR3 extends over 15 amino acids. The ends lost 0 bases at V and 6 bases at J; junction bases unmatched: 2. This CDR3 is CASSLALAGGDTQYF. For the CDR3, the DNA is TGCGCCAGCAGCTTGGCACTAGCGGGAGGCGATACGCAGTATTTT.

The CDR3 reads CASSEGGTGLGYTF. The DNA for the CDR3 is TGTGCCAGCAGTGAAGGCGGGACAGGGCTTGGCTACACCTTC. The rearrangement links TRBV6-1 to TRBJ1-2; 9 positions match TRBD1. J lost 7 bases, V lost 1 base, and 4 bases had no gene match. The CDR3 runs 14 residues. Germline CDR1 reads MNHNS; CDR2 reads SASEGT.

CDR3 DNA: TGTGCCAGTAGTATAGGACTACACACAGATACGCAGTATTTT. As protein: CASSIGLHTDTQYF. This chain joins TRBV19 and TRBJ2-3; perhaps TRBD2 as D (5 bases). The V end was cut by 1 base, the J end by 2 bases, with 7 bases between. The length of the CDR3 is 14 residues. Germline CDR1 LNHDA, CDR2 SQIVND (reference sequence). Complete variable domain (other parts from reference TRBV19 and TRBJ2-3): DGGITQSPKYLFRKEGQNVTLSCEQNLNHDAMYWYRQDPGQGLRLIYYSQIVNDFQKGDIAEGYSVSREKKESFPLTVTSAQKNPTAFYLCASSIGLHTDTQYFGPGTRLTVL.

The gene calls are TRBV28 and TRBJ2-2; D is uncertain. Germline V gene sequence: CDR1 MDHEN, CDR2 SYDVKM. The CDR3 runs 15 residues. Trimming removed 2 bases from V and 0 bases from J, with 7 bases in between. The CDR3 DNA sequence: TGTGCCAGCAGTTTAGACACCTCGAACACCGGGGAGCTGTTTTTT. Its translation is CASSLDTSNTGELFF.

The CDR3 DNA reads TGTGCCAGCTCACCACCGGGGGGAGCTCCTTACGAGCAGTACTTC. Its translation is CASSPPGGAPYEQYF. The chain joins TRBV18 to TRBJ2-7; D perhaps matches TRBD2 (6 bases). The V and J ends lost 0 bases and 4 bases respectively, with 13 bases between them. CDR1 and CDR2 (germline): KGHSH, LQKENI. The CDR3 spans 15 residues.

V and J are TRBV19 and TRBJ2-7; 9 nucleotides line up with TRBD2. Germline V lookup: CDR1 LNHDA, CDR2 SQIVND (reference sequence). The J segment lost 3 bases and the V segment lost 3 bases, leaving 6 bases of the junction unmatched. The CDR3 has 15 residues. CDR3 sequence reads: CASSMVAGGDYEQYF. CDR3 nucleotide sequence: TGTGCCAGTAGTATGGTCGCGGGAGGGGACTACGAGCAGTACTTC. Variable domain in full (rest from reference TRBV19 and TRBJ2-7): DGGITQSPKYLFRKEGQNVTLSCEQNLNHDAMYWYRQDPGQGLRLIYYSQIVNDFQKGDIAEGYSVSREKKESFPLTVTSAQKNPTAFYLCASSMVAGGDYEQYFGPGTRLTVT.

This clone was seen just once. The V and J genes are TRBV9 and TRBJ2-5; the D is unclear. The CDR3 consists of 17 residues. The germline CDR1 and CDR2 sequences are SGDLS and YYNGEE. V was clipped by 3 bases and J by 1 base, with 19 bases between them. CDR3 residues: CASSASPKSLVQETQYF. In DNA form, the CDR3 reads TGTGCCAGCAGCGCCTCACCTAAATCGCTTGTCCAAGAGACCCAGTACTTC.

The chain couples TRBV27 to TRBJ2-2; D remains unclear. Trimming removed 2 bases at V and 7 bases at J, with 11 bases between. The V gene's germline CDR1 is MNHEY and CDR2 SMNVEV (reference sequence). There are 14 residues in the CDR3. The CDR3 loop is CASSLVAVNGELFF. The CDR3 DNA follows: TGTGCCAGCAGTTTAGTCGCGGTGAACGGGGAGCTGTTTTTT.